Shown below are 21 T cell receptor beta chains from a single sample sequenced in a study of Graves' ophthalmopathy and Graves' hyperthyroidism (dated by TCRdb to 2016 to 2018). Sequencing was performed on an Illumina HiSeq 2000. For repertoire sequencing, TCR beta CDR3 regions were amplified from RNA transcripts. A first-round RT-PCR used HTBI primers with the Qiagen OneStep RT-PCR kit, followed by a second-round multiplex PCR, size selection and purification. In TCRdb, the public reads were trimmed at Q25 with fastp and aligned with MiXCR, with productive beta chains retained. Rows are unified per CDR3 protein, each entry keeping the most common DNA and genes. The table for this sample lists about 400,000 distinct CDR3 sequences; 15% of them were counted only once. Roughly 7% of the sample goes to the ten largest clones. The specimen was peripheral blood. The source of these receptors is a young woman with stable Graves' hyperthyroidism. Donor details come from another sample of the same person, matched by shared clones.

The sample holds many counts of this clonotype. CDR3: CASSRETLDRGGALNTEAFF. For the CDR3, the DNA is TGTGCCAGCAGCCGCGAGACCTTGGACAGGGGGGGAGCCCTGAACACTGAAGCTTTCTTT. The J gene is TRBJ1-1, the V gene TRBV13, with 10 bases fitting TRBD1. The CDR3 extends over 20 amino acids. Germline CDR1 PRHDT, CDR2 FYEKMQ (reference sequence). The V and J ends lost 5 bases and 0 bases, in that order; junction bases with no gene match: 18. The full variable domain, completed using reference TRBV13 and TRBJ1-1, is AAGVIQSPRHLIKEKRETATLKCYPIPRHDTVYWYQQGPGQDPQFLISFYEKMQSDKGSIPDRFSAQQFSDYHSELNMSSLELGDSALYFCASSRETLDRGGALNTEAFFGQGTRLTVV.

This clonotype was seen repeatedly, ten times or more. The genes are TRBV7-2 and TRBJ1-5; a possible D gene is TRBD1 (5 bases). The V end lost 4 bases, the J end lost 6 bases, and 13 bases lay between the germline ends. Germline values: CDR1 SGHTA, CDR2 FQGNSA. CDR3 length: 14 residues. Here the CDR3 reads CASSSPGHSQPQHF. DNA of the CDR3: TGTGCCAGCAGCTCACCAGGACATTCTCAGCCCCAGCATTTT.

Remarks on this clonotype: A much larger clone differs by one base, so this may be a read error. J is TRBJ1-5 and V is TRBV7-1; 7 bases align to TRBD1. TRBV7-1 is annotated as an ORF whose role is uncertain. The V segment lost 4 bases and the J segment 4 bases; nucleotides outside the gene matches: 19. The CDR3 length is 19 residues. The CDR3 sequence is CASSCNISGTDCNNQPQHF. For the CDR3, the DNA is TGTGCCAGCAGCTGCAATATCTCCGGGACAGACTGCAATAATCAGCCCCAGCATTTT.

CDR3 region: CASGLPDRGVTEAFF. The CDR3 region has the DNA TGTGCTAGTGGTTTGCCAGACAGGGGGGTCACTGAAGCTTTCTTT. The V call is TRBV12-5, the J call TRBJ1-1, with TRBD1 matching 9 bases. The CDR3 length is 15 residues. Germline CDR1 is LGHNT and CDR2 is FRNRAP. Germline trimming cut 2 bases from V and 4 bases from J; bases unmatched to any gene: 5.

In its sample, this clonotype was seen a few times. The V and J genes are TRBV19 and TRBJ1-2; D is possibly TRBD1 (6 bases). V was pared by 4 bases and J by 4 bases, with 13 bases between. Looked up from germline, CDR1 is LNHDA and CDR2 is SQIVND (reference sequence). This CDR3 comprises 14 residues. The CDR3 DNA is TGTGCCAGTAGTAGCCGACAGGAGCGCTATGGCTACACCTTC. Translated, it gives CASSSRQERYGYTF.

V usage is TRBV12-3 or TRBV12-4 and J usage is TRBJ1-5; possibly TRBD1 for D (6 bases). The CDR3 contains 15 residues. The V end lost 3 bases, the J end lost 6 bases, and 15 bases lay between the germline ends. In DNA form, the CDR3 reads TGTGCCAGCAGTTTGTTTAGGGGGAGGGTTCAGCCCCAGCATTTT. Amino acids: CASSLFRGRVQPQHF.

About this clonotype: A much more abundant neighbour one base away suggests this may be a read error. The chain links TRBV15 to TRBJ2-2; no definite D call. The CDR3 covers 16 residues. Trimming removed 0 bases at V and 1 base at J, with 9 bases between. Germline-derived CDR1 and CDR2 are LNHNV and YYDKDF (reference sequence). The CDR3 nucleotides are TGTGCCACCAGCAGAGATCTAATCGGGAACACCGGGGAGCTGTTTTTT. Translation gives CATSRDLIGNTGELFF.

Ten or more counts support this clonotype. V is TRBV7-9 and J is TRBJ1-1, with TRBD1 as a possible D gene (5 bases). V was pared by 11 bases and J by 1 base, with 14 bases between. Per the germline V gene, CDR1 is SEHNR and CDR2 is FQNEAQ (reference sequence). The CDR3 has 13 residues. The CDR3 bases are TGTGCCTCCCAAGACAGACCGAACACTGAAGCTTTCTTT. Translated, it gives CASQDRPNTEAFF.

At least ten counts were recorded for this clonotype. In DNA, the CDR3 is TGTGCCACCTCGGGGGGACTTAACTATGGCTACACCTTC. Translated: CATSGGLNYGYTF. The gene calls are TRBV7-9 and TRBJ1-2, with a possible D match to TRBD1 (5 bases). Deletions cut 10 bases from V and 1 base from J, with 13 bases between. The germline V gene encodes CDR1 SEHNR and CDR2 FQNEAQ (reference sequence). This CDR3 is 13 amino acids long.

V gene TRBV7-8 combines with J gene TRBJ2-5, with 9 bases fitting TRBD1. V trimming: 4 bases; J trimming: 2 bases; junction bases outside the gene matches: 8. Per the germline V gene, CDR1 is SGHVS and CDR2 is FQNEAQ. This CDR3 region has 16 residues. CDR3 sequence reads: CASSSSAGQGQETQYF. In DNA, the CDR3 is TGTGCCAGCAGCTCCTCCGCGGGACAGGGACAAGAGACCCAGTACTTC. Full variable domain (remainder filled in from reference TRBV7-8 and TRBJ2-5): GAGVSQSPRYKVAKRGQDVALRCDPISGHVSLFWYQQALGQGPEFLTYFQNEAQLDKSGLPSDRFFAERPEGSVSTLKIQRTQQEDSAVYLCASSSSAGQGQETQYFGPGTRLLVL.

This clonotype was seen repeatedly, ten times or more. The chain is built from TRBV6-4 and TRBJ1-5; D possibly corresponds to TRBD1 (6 bases). The CDR3 has 21 amino acids. V lost 2 bases and J lost 0, with 26 bases in between. Germline lookup yields CDR1 MRHNA and CDR2 SNTAGT. CDR3 sequence reads: CASSDTLRRDTLGYSNQPQHF. The CDR3 DNA reads as TGTGCCAGCAGTGACACCCTTCGCCGGGACACTTTGGGATATAGCAATCAGCCCCAGCATTTT.

This clonotype has ten or more counts. This rearrangement joins TRBV18 to TRBJ1-1, with no clear D. This CDR3 is built from 13 residues. The V gene's germline CDR1 is KGHSH and CDR2 LQKENI. With 3 bases removed from V and 6 bases from J, the gap between germline ends came to 11 bases. CDR3 residues: CASSPGRTAEAFF. The DNA of the CDR3 is TGTGCCAGCTCACCGGGCCGCACGGCTGAAGCTTTCTTT.

This clonotype was observed at least ten times. The V call is TRBV27, the J call TRBJ2-2, with unresolved D. Trimming left V 3 bases short and J 4 bases short, with 9 bases between. The germline gives CDR1 MNHEY, CDR2 SMNVEV (reference sequence). This CDR3 is built from 14 residues. CDR3 DNA: TGTGCCAGCAGTTTGAGGACCCCCACCGGGGAGCTGTTTTTT. Encoded protein: CASSLRTPTGELFF.

The sample holds many counts of this clonotype. The chain is built from TRBV11-3 and TRBJ2-5; D gene unclear. This CDR3 region has 15 residues. Per germline, CDR1 SGHNT and CDR2 YENEEA. V gave up 4 bases and J gave up 5 bases, with 17 bases separating them. CDR3 in DNA: TGTGCCAGCAGCTCCTTACCGGTGGTGTCGGAGACCCAGTACTTC. This gives the protein CASSSLPVVSETQYF.

V gene TRBV5-1 combines with J gene TRBJ2-7; D could derive from TRBD1 or TRBD2 (5 bases each). V gave up 0 bases and J gave up 0 bases, with 16 bases separating them. This CDR3 spans 17 amino acids. Germline lookup yields CDR1 SGHRS and CDR2 YFSETQ. Written as DNA, the CDR3 is TGCGCCAGCAGCTTGGGAGGGGCGAGGAAGAACTCCTACGAGCAGTACTTC. This gives the protein CASSLGGARKNSYEQYF.

This clonotype was counted many times. The CDR3 coding sequence is TGTGCCAGCAAGTTTCTCGACAGCAATCAGCCCCAGCATTTT. Its translation: CASKFLDSNQPQHF. The V and J genes are TRBV6-5 and TRBJ1-5; D is uncertain. Looked up from germline, CDR1 is MNHEY and CDR2 is SVGAGI. V lost 7 bases and J lost 1, with 11 bases in between. The CDR3 is 14 amino acids.

The sample holds many counts of this clonotype. The chain is built from TRBV7-2 and TRBJ1-5; D gene ambiguous. Germline lookup yields CDR1 SGHTA and CDR2 FQGNSA. The CDR3 spans 15 residues. Trimming pared 5 bases from V and 11 bases from J, leaving 22 bases between. The CDR3 spells CASSPWEGSKFSQHF. For the CDR3, the DNA is TGTGCCAGCAGCCCGTGGGAAGGGTCTAAGTTTTCCCAGCATTTT.

This clonotype has at least ten counts. The genes are TRBV12-3 or TRBV12-4 and TRBJ1-6, with 9 bases matching TRBD1. This CDR3 is 16 amino acids long. V lost 1 base and J lost 7; bases outside the gene matches: 5. For the CDR3, the DNA is TGTGCCAGCAGTTTAGGGGGCGGACAGGGGAATTCACCCCTCCACTTT. Translating it yields CASSLGGGQGNSPLHF.

This clonotype appeared many times. The chain's CDR3 is CASSLIHQETQYF. Here the CDR3 DNA reads TGTGCCAGCAGCTTGATACACCAAGAGACCCAGTACTTC. The chain combines TRBV5-6 with TRBJ2-5; unclear D gene. The germline V gene encodes CDR1 SGHDT and CDR2 YYEEEE. Trimming removed 1 base from V and 0 bases from J, with 4 bases in between. CDR3 length equals 13 residues.

This clonotype has ten or more counts. The chain employs TRBV6-2 or TRBV6-3 and TRBJ1-2; D is uncertain. The CDR3 extends over 15 amino acids. Trimming took 4 bases from V and 8 from J, leaving 20 bases between them. Germline values: CDR1 MNHEY, CDR2 SVGEGT. CDR3 region: CASSFIIRAESGYTF. CDR3 DNA sequence: TGTGCCAGCAGTTTCATTATCCGGGCCGAATCCGGCTACACCTTC.

Many counts were recorded for this clonotype. This chain connects TRBV6-1 to TRBJ1-2, with 7 bases fitting TRBD1. The V and J ends lost 5 bases and 4 bases, in that order; junction bases with no gene match: 7. Germline CDR1 reads MNHNS; CDR2 reads SASEGT. This CDR3 has 14 amino acids. CDR3 region: CASSRDSGLYGYTF. The CDR3 DNA reads as TGTGCCAGCAGTAGGGACAGTGGGCTCTATGGCTACACCTTC.